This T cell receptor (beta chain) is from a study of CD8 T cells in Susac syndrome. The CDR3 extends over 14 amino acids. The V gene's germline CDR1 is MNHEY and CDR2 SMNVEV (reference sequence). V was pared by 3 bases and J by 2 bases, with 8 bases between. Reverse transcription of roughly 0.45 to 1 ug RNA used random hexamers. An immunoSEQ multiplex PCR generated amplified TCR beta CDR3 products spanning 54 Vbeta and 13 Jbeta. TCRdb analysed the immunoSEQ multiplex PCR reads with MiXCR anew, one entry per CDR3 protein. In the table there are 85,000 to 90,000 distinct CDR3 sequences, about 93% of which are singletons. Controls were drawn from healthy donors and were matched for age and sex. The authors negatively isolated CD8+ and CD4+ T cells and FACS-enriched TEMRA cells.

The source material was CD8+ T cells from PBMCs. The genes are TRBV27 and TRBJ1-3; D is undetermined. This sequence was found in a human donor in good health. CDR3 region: CASSLAATGNTIYF. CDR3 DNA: TGTGCCAGCAGTTTGGCAGCAACTGGAAACACCATATATTTT.